This is a list of T cell receptor beta chains from one sample in a study of shared clonotypes between healthy human individuals. Assay: immunoSEQ multiplex PCR; the TCRdb copy retains only in-frame clones and omits some. This sample carries around 990,000 clones, 77% of them seen once, and the ten largest clones take about 0.94%. The sequencing sample was made of memory CD4+ T cells from PBMCs. Receptors were obtained from a man aged 18 to 35 in good health. Some clones in this sample may be carry-over from other donors' samples. Both conserved end residues are part of each CDR3. The D gene is left open where the match is weak. Not every row has a clone size; where given, it reads once, few, many or a size class.

v_call,d_call,j_call,clone_size,cdr3_aa,cdr3_nt
TRBV30,.,TRBJ1-1,.,CAWSGGSNTEAFF,TGTGCCTGGAGTGGGGGCTCGAACACTGAAGCTTTCTTT
TRBV28,.,TRBJ2-6,.,CASSFPRHSGANVLTF,TGTGCCAGCAGTTTTCCCCGGCACTCTGGGGCCAACGTCCTGACTTTC
TRBV7-6,TRBD1,TRBJ2-7,.,CASSSDRALSEQYF,TGTGCCAGCAGCTCGGACAGGGCCCTCTCCGAGCAGTACTTC
TRBV28,.,TRBJ2-7,once,CASSPDFSAYEQYF,TGTGCCAGCAGTCCGGACTTCTCCGCCTACGAGCAGTACTTC
TRBV5-1,.,TRBJ2-1,.,CASKGSLPVNEQFF,TGCGCCAGCAAGGGTTCTCTCCCGGTCAATGAGCAGTTCTTC
TRBV6-5,TRBD1,TRBJ2-1,.,CASSYSGTGSYNEQFF,TGTGCCAGCAGTTACTCAGGGACAGGGAGCTACAATGAGCAGTTCTTC
TRBV28,.,TRBJ2-5,.,CASSSQVGQTQYF,TGTGCCAGCAGTTCACAAGTCGGGCAGACCCAGTACTTC
TRBV7-6,.,TRBJ1-1,.,CASSLAGRVNTEAFF,TGTGCCAGCAGCTTAGCTGGTAGGGTGAACACTGAAGCTTTCTTT
TRBV7-2,TRBD1,TRBJ2-7,.,CASSWDRGVGEQYF,TGTGCCAGCAGCTGGGACAGGGGGGTCGGCGAGCAGTACTTC
TRBV28,.,TRBJ2-5,.,CASSPPRGSGETQYF,TGTGCCAGCAGTCCGCCAAGGGGTTCGGGAGAGACCCAGTACTTC
TRBV19,TRBD1,TRBJ2-2,.,CAYNPRGRTGELFF,TGTGCCTACAACCCCAGGGGGCGAACCGGGGAGCTGTTTTTT
TRBV27,TRBD2,TRBJ2-3,.,CASSRKTSGRVDTQYF,TGTGCCAGCAGTCGGAAGACTAGCGGGAGAGTAGATACGCAGTATTTT
TRBV29-1,.,TRBJ1-4,.,CSGGPGTLAEKLFF,TGCAGCGGTGGTCCCGGGACCTTGGCTGAAAAACTGTTTTTT
TRBV30,.,TRBJ1-1,.,CAWSVGSKAFF,TGTGCCTGGAGTGTAGGCTCGAAGGCTTTCTTT
TRBV7-2,TRBD1,TRBJ2-5,.,CASSLNLDRGTETQYF,TGTGCCAGCAGCTTAAATCTTGACAGGGGAACGGAGACCCAGTACTTC
TRBV9,.,TRBJ2-5,.,CASSVGSGVQETQYF,TGTGCCAGCAGCGTAGGATCAGGGGTCCAAGAGACCCAGTACTTC
TRBV30,TRBD1,TRBJ2-7,once,CAWSQTGGSYEQYF,TGTGCCTGGTCCCAGACAGGGGGCTCCTACGAGCAGTACTTC
TRBV5-1,TRBD2,TRBJ2-1,once,CASSLKRGGNEQFF,TGCGCCAGCAGCTTGAAGCGGGGCGGAAATGAGCAGTTCTTC
TRBV9,.,TRBJ2-1,.,CASSVAGTGFQQFF,TGTGCCAGCAGCGTCGCCGGGACTGGATTTCAGCAGTTCTTC
TRBV28,TRBD2,TRBJ2-5,once,CASSPFPSGRVQETQYF,TGTGCCAGCAGTCCCTTCCCCAGCGGGAGGGTCCAAGAGACCCAGTACTTC
TRBV7-2,.,TRBJ2-3,.,CASSLGLSTGTDTQYF,TGTGCCAGCAGCTTAGGGTTAAGTACAGGCACAGATACGCAGTATTTT
TRBV6-5,TRBD1,TRBJ2-7,.,CASSKTGQGYEQYF,TGTGCCAGCAGTAAAACGGGACAGGGTTACGAGCAGTACTTC
TRBV6-1,.,TRBJ1-1,few,CASSRGEGSTEAFF,TGTGCCAGCAGCCGGGGGGAGGGAAGTACTGAAGCTTTCTTT
TRBV7-8,.,TRBJ2-7,.,CASRQSGGWEQYF,TGTGCCAGCAGACAGTCTGGGGGGTGGGAGCAGTACTTC
TRBV10-2,TRBD1,TRBJ2-7,.,CASSTDRGNRYF,TGCGCCAGCAGTACAGACAGGGGTAATAGGTACTTC
TRBV11-3,.,TRBJ2-2,.,CASSLEQGNTGELFF,TGTGCCAGCAGCTTGGAACAGGGAAACACCGGGGAGCTGTTTTTT
TRBV5-1,TRBD1,TRBJ2-3,.,CASSWGTGVAHTDTQYF,TGCGCCAGCAGCTGGGGCACAGGGGTCGCGCACACAGATACGCAGTATTTT
TRBV2,.,TRBJ1-5,.,CASTPISGVNQPQHF,TGTGCCAGCACCCCGATTTCGGGCGTCAATCAGCCCCAGCATTTT
TRBV7-9,.,TRBJ2-7,.,CASSFGGARHEQYF,TGTGCCAGCAGCTTTGGAGGGGCGCGGCACGAGCAGTACTTC
TRBV7-9,TRBD1,TRBJ1-5,.,CASSLGRDRDNQPQHF,TGTGCCAGCAGCTTAGGCCGGGACAGGGACAATCAGCCCCAGCATTTT
TRBV6-1,.,TRBJ2-7,.,CASSVKGYEQYF,TGTGCCAGCAGTGTAAAGGGCTACGAGCAGTACTTC
TRBV6-1,TRBD2,TRBJ2-7,.,CASSTGGGRAFEQYF,TGTGCCAGCAGCACCGGGGGCGGGAGGGCCTTCGAGCAGTACTTC
TRBV7-2,.,TRBJ2-1,.,CASSVQGTFRNEQFF,TGTGCCAGCAGCGTACAGGGTACTTTCCGCAATGAGCAGTTCTTC
TRBV28,TRBD1,TRBJ1-3,.,CASSSSSLTGGGNTIYF,TGTGCCAGCAGTTCCTCGTCCCTGACAGGGGGCGGAAACACCATATATTTT
TRBV2,.,TRBJ2-2,.,CASKGTSNTGELFF,TGTGCCAGCAAGGGGACCTCGAACACCGGGGAGCTGTTTTTT
TRBV29-1,.,TRBJ1-1,.,CSANVPVMTFF,TGCAGCGCAAACGTCCCGGTTATGACTTTCTTT
TRBV18,TRBD1,TRBJ1-5,.,CASSRPGGYQPQHF,TGTGCCAGCTCAAGGCCAGGGGGATACCAGCCCCAGCATTTT
TRBV6-5,.,TRBJ2-5,few,CASSYRQTQYF,TGTGCCAGCAGTTACCGGCAGACCCAGTACTTC
TRBV5-5,TRBD1,TRBJ2-7,.,CASSRSTGIYEQYF,TGTGCCAGCAGCCGGTCGACAGGGATCTACGAGCAGTACTTC
TRBV2,TRBD2,TRBJ2-5,.,CASSESIAGGQETQYF,TGTGCCAGCAGTGAATCCATAGCGGGAGGACAAGAGACCCAGTACTTC
TRBV12-5,TRBD2,TRBJ2-3,.,CASGGLAGATDTQYF,TGTGCTAGTGGGGGACTAGCGGGAGCAACAGATACGCAGTATTTT
TRBV6-5,.,TRBJ1-1,.,CASSPRLSGSSEAFF,TGTGCCAGCAGCCCGCGATTGTCAGGGTCCAGTGAAGCTTTCTTT
TRBV5-1,TRBD1,TRBJ2-7,few,CASSPTGFYEQYF,TGCGCCAGCAGCCCGACAGGGTTCTACGAGCAGTACTTC
TRBV2,.,TRBJ2-1,.,CASAGVEQFF,TGTGCCAGCGCAGGGGTTGAGCAGTTCTTC
TRBV11-1,.,TRBJ1-1,.,CASTSSTGNTEAFF,TGTGCCAGCACCTCATCTACAGGGAACACTGAAGCTTTCTTT
TRBV28,TRBD1,TRBJ1-2,.,CASSSAGTDLSYGYTF,TGTGCCAGCAGTTCCGCCGGGACAGACCTAAGCTATGGCTACACCTTC